The 19 T cell receptor beta chains below were found in one sample sequenced in a study of OX40 agonist ivuxolimab in advanced cancers. Using immunoSEQ multiplex PCR, the repertoire was profiled, and TCRdb retains in-frame clones only, with some absent. The sample has 50,000 to 60,000 clones; under 90% are singletons. The sample consisted of CD4+ or CD8+ T cells sorted from blood, taken in a trial of the OX40 agonist ivuxolimab. Source of these receptors: an adult with an advanced solid tumor such as melanoma, head and neck, liver or kidney cancer.

The genes are TRBV11-2 and TRBJ1-2; possible D gene TRBD1, 5 bases. The CDR3 covers 14 residues. Germline loops: CDR1 SGHAT, CDR2 FQNNGV. V was cut by 0 bases and J by 4 bases, with 9 bases left in between. The CDR3: CASSLDQGSYGYTF. Here the CDR3 DNA reads TGTGCCAGCAGCTTAGATCAGGGATCCTATGGCTACACCTTC.

The chain is built from TRBV7-3 and TRBJ2-1; D is ambiguous. V was cut by 4 bases and J by 7 bases, with 11 bases left in between. Per the germline V gene, CDR1 is SGHTA and CDR2 is FQGTGA. CDR3 length equals 13 residues. This chain's CDR3 is CASSSYPGNEQFF. In DNA, the CDR3 is TGTGCCAGCAGCTCCTATCCTGGGAATGAGCAGTTCTTC.

This chain connects TRBV2 to TRBJ2-5, with 8 bases aligning to TRBD1. Per the germline V gene, CDR1 is SNHLY and CDR2 is FYNNEI. The V segment lost 8 bases and the J segment 5 bases; nucleotides outside the gene matches: 4. CDR3 size: 12 residues. CDR3 nucleotides: TGTGCCAGCTCGGACAGGGCTGAGACCCAGTACTTC. Encoded protein: CASSDRAETQYF.

The V and J genes are TRBV28 and TRBJ1-1, with 7 positions matching TRBD1. With 6 bases clipped from V and 2 bases from J, the junction kept 6 bases outside the gene matches. This CDR3 has 14 amino acids. Germline V gene sequence: CDR1 MDHEN, CDR2 SYDVKM. The CDR3 spells CASRHRGFNTEAFF. The CDR3 nucleotides are TGTGCCAGCAGGCACAGGGGCTTTAACACTGAAGCTTTCTTT. Variable domain in full (rest from reference TRBV28 and TRBJ1-1): DVKVTQSSRYLVKRTGEKVFLECVQDMDHENMFWYRQDPGLGLRLIYFSYDVKMKEKGDIPEGYSVSREKKERFSLILESASTNQTSMYLCASRHRGFNTEAFFGQGTRLTVV.

This rearrangement joins TRBV7-9 to TRBJ2-7; TRBD1 might be the D (6 bases). This CDR3 contains 14 residues. Germline V gives CDR1 SEHNR, CDR2 FQNEAQ (reference sequence). V lost 5 bases, J lost 5 bases, and 16 bases lay in between. The CDR3 DNA sequence: TGTGCCAGCAGCATACCGGGACAACCCAACGAGCAGTACTTC. Encoded protein: CASSIPGQPNEQYF.

V is TRBV5-6 and J is TRBJ2-1; D remains ambiguous. Trimming stripped 0 bases from V and 13 bases from J, with 8 bases between. The CDR3 sequence is 11 residues long. CDR1 is SGHDT, CDR2 YYEEEE, per germline. This CDR3 is CASSLVGIQFF. The DNA for the CDR3 is TGTGCCAGCAGCTTGGTTGGGATCCAGTTCTTC.

V and J are TRBV28 and TRBJ1-5, with D unresolved. The CDR3 is made up of 15 amino acids. V lost 4 bases, J lost 5 bases, and 15 bases lay in between. The germline V gene encodes CDR1 MDHEN and CDR2 SYDVKM. CDR3 residues: CASSSTGQNDQPQHF. The CDR3 region has the DNA TGTGCCAGCAGTTCCACGGGTCAGAATGATCAGCCCCAGCATTTT.

The V call is TRBV4-2, the J call TRBJ1-5, with D perhaps matching TRBD1 (6 bases). Trimming removed 0 bases from V and 9 bases from J, with 12 bases in between. Looked up from germline, CDR1 is LGHNA and CDR2 is YNFKEQ. This CDR3 spans 14 amino acids. The CDR3 loop reads CASSQEWGRWPQHF. CDR3 DNA: TGTGCCAGCAGCCAAGAATGGGGGCGGTGGCCCCAGCATTTT.

The chain joins TRBV7-9 to TRBJ2-7; no clear D gene. V lost 2 bases to trimming and J lost 5 bases, with 7 bases between them. The CDR3 spans 12 residues. Germline CDR1 SEHNR, CDR2 FQNEAQ (reference sequence). The CDR3 loop reads CASSLMGDEQYF. The CDR3 DNA sequence: TGTGCCAGCAGCTTAATGGGCGACGAGCAGTACTTC.

This rearrangement joins TRBV6-1 to TRBJ2-5; TRBD1 might be the D (5 bases). Trimming took 7 bases from V and 4 from J, leaving 10 bases between them. The CDR3 runs 12 residues. Germline-derived CDR1 and CDR2 are MNHNS and SASEGT. This CDR3 is CASTRVRETQYF. The DNA for the CDR3 is TGTGCCAGCACCAGGGTCAGAGAGACCCAGTACTTC.

The chain recombines TRBV2 with TRBJ2-5; D is uncertain. Between the trimmed V and J ends, which lost 7 bases and 5 bases, there was a span of 14 bases. The CDR3 runs 13 residues. The germline V gene encodes CDR1 SNHLY and CDR2 FYNNEI. CDR3 sequence (DNA): TGTGCCAGCAAGGGCTCAGGCAGGGAGACCCAGTACTTC. Its protein product is CASKGSGRETQYF. Supplemented by reference TRBV2 and TRBJ2-5, the full variable domain reads EPEVTQTPSHQVTQMGQEVILRCVPISNHLYFYWYRQILGQKVEFLVSFYNNEISEKSEIFDDQFSVERPDGSNFTLKIRSTKLEDSAMYFCASKGSGRETQYFGPGTRLLVL.

This chain joins TRBV27 and TRBJ2-1; TRBD2 is a possible D gene (7 bases). The CDR3 covers 14 residues. Trimming left V 2 bases short and J 3 bases short, with 8 bases between. The germline gives CDR1 MNHEY, CDR2 SMNVEV (reference sequence). The CDR3 reads CASSLRGGYNEQFF. CDR3 DNA: TGTGCCAGCAGTTTAAGGGGGGGCTACAATGAGCAGTTCTTC.

This clone was seen only a few times. V is TRBV9 and J is TRBJ2-7; D is possibly TRBD1 or TRBD2 (5 bases each). CDR1 is SGDLS, CDR2 YYNGEE, per germline. Trimming removed 0 bases at V and 6 bases at J, with 19 bases between. The CDR3 covers 16 residues. In nucleotides, the CDR3 is TGTGCCAGCAGCGTAGGGGATGTAATGGGGGTGGGCGAGCAGTACTTC. Encoded protein: CASSVGDVMGVGEQYF.

The chain joins TRBV2 to TRBJ1-1, with 7 bases identical to TRBD1. The germline CDR1 and CDR2 sequences are SNHLY and FYNNEI. The CDR3 has 12 amino acids. Trimming cost V 6 bases and J 5 bases; bases outside gene matches: 3. DNA for the CDR3: TGTGCCAGCAGCGGACAGGCGACTGAAGCTTTCTTT. It codes for CASSGQATEAFF.

CDR3 in DNA: TGTGCCAGCACCCCGGGACAGGGCACAGATACGCAGTATTTT. It yields the protein CASTPGQGTDTQYF. The chain links TRBV6-6 to TRBJ2-3, with 8 bases aligning to TRBD1. V trimming: 7 bases; J trimming: 1 base; junction bases outside the gene matches: 4. From germline, CDR1 is MNHNY and CDR2 SVGAGI (reference sequence). The CDR3 is 14 residues long.

This chain connects TRBV28 to TRBJ1-1, with 11 bases identical to TRBD1. Trimming cost V 4 bases and J 8 bases; bases outside gene matches: 6. Per the germline V gene, CDR1 is MDHEN and CDR2 is SYDVKM. The CDR3 extends over 14 amino acids. The CDR3 here is CASSWGQGVKEAFF. The CDR3 bases are TGTGCCAGCAGTTGGGGACAGGGGGTAAAGGAAGCTTTCTTT.

The chain joins TRBV7-9 to TRBJ2-3; D is perhaps TRBD2 (6 bases). Germline V gene lookup returns CDR1 SEHNR and CDR2 FQNEAQ (reference sequence). The CDR3 consists of 15 residues. V shed 5 bases and J shed 3 bases, with 15 bases lying between them. The CDR3 DNA follows: TGTGCCAGCAGCCAGATTGGGGGAGGAACAGATACGCAGTATTTT. This gives the protein CASSQIGGGTDTQYF.

This clone was seen only once. The rearrangement joins TRBV11-3 to TRBJ2-1; D unclear. The V end lost 1 base, the J end lost 0 bases, and 16 bases lay between the germline ends. CDR1 is SGHNT and CDR2 is YENEEA in the germline V gene. This CDR3 is built from 18 residues. Here the CDR3 reads CASSLVREGINSYNEQFF. The CDR3, as DNA: TGTGCCAGCAGCTTAGTACGTGAAGGGATAAACTCCTACAATGAGCAGTTCTTC.

The chain recombines TRBV23-1 with TRBJ2-3; D is tentatively TRBD1 or TRBD2 (5 bases each). TRBV23-1 is designated an ORF whose function remains uncertain. V was shortened by 7 bases and J by 3 bases, with 17 bases between the two germline ends. This CDR3 contains 15 residues. CDR3 protein: CASTSGRVDTDTQYF. The CDR3 DNA reads TGCGCCAGCACCTCAGGGCGGGTGGATACAGATACGCAGTATTTT.